Listed below are T cell receptor beta chains from one sample, sequenced in a study of Graves' ophthalmopathy and Graves' hyperthyroidism. TCRdb fed the multiplex PCR reads into MiXCR, producing one record per CDR3 protein. The data show about 370,000 distinct CDR3 sequences, with around 17% seen just once and 1.5% to 2% held by the top ten. Sequenced input: peripheral blood. These receptors were obtained from a woman between 18 and 30 years old with Graves' ophthalmopathy. CDR3s leave out the opening cysteine and the closing phenylalanine or tryptophan. Rows may omit the clone size; those that give it use once, few, many or a size class.

ASSFVGSSYEQY | many | TRBV28 | 12 | TRBJ2-7
ACTGGNEQY | many | TRBV28 | 9 | TRBJ2-7
ASSYSFDREGEQY | . | TRBV6-5 | 13 | TRBJ2-7
ASSFASGRPYKHEQF | many | TRBV12-3/TRBV12-4 | 15 | TRBJ2-1
ASSEFTLGTEAF | many | TRBV6-1 | 12 | TRBJ1-1
ASSDERGINEQY | many | TRBV6-1 | 12 | TRBJ2-7
SVEAPDQDTGELF | many | TRBV29-1 | 13 | TRBJ2-2
ATSSGGDEQY | many | TRBV24-1 | 10 | TRBJ2-7
ASSDFRDSPFSYEQY | many | TRBV6-4 | 15 | TRBJ2-7
ASSPEVSSYNSPLH | . | TRBV27 | 14 | TRBJ1-6
ASRSHPEGNTIY | many | TRBV11-1 | 12 | TRBJ1-3
ASSTGLAGAYEQY | many | TRBV6-2/TRBV6-3 | 13 | TRBJ2-7
AIGLGAKNIQY | few | TRBV6-2/TRBV6-3 | 11 | TRBJ2-4
ATSPAGRASYEQY | many | TRBV19 | 13 | TRBJ2-7
SVDTGNTIY | many | TRBV29-1 | 9 | TRBJ1-3
ASSLEGIRSYEQY | . | TRBV11-2 | 13 | TRBJ2-7
ATSRDLGDSPLH | . | TRBV15 | 12 | TRBJ1-6
ASSEALGLDTQY | . | TRBV6-1 | 12 | TRBJ2-3
AWSKDPATKETQY | many | TRBV30 | 13 | TRBJ2-5
ASSPSLLAKQY | many | TRBV28 | 11 | TRBJ2-7
ASSFSPRMDTEAF | many | TRBV12-3/TRBV12-4 | 13 | TRBJ1-1
ASSSGQNTGELF | many | TRBV7-2 | 12 | TRBJ2-2
ATRTRTLIGNTIY | many | TRBV6-2/TRBV6-3 | 13 | TRBJ1-3
ASSPGGPRNTEAF | many | TRBV3-1 | 13 | TRBJ1-1
ASNTGLAGEGGRRGVTYEQY | many | TRBV5-2 | 20 | TRBJ2-7
ASSSPTGRGTEAF | many | TRBV28 | 13 | TRBJ1-1
ASSYRGGTAYEQY | many | TRBV6-2/TRBV6-3 | 13 | TRBJ2-7
ASSPSRTGRLAEAF | many | TRBV6-2/TRBV6-3 | 14 | TRBJ1-1
ASSPVKRGDQPQH | many | TRBV4-2 | 13 | TRBJ1-5
ATSRDKAWNTEAF | many | TRBV15 | 13 | TRBJ1-1
SARAPPGTGNEQY | . | TRBV20-1 | 13 | TRBJ2-7
ASSLSGHEQETQY | many | TRBV27 | 13 | TRBJ2-5
ASSSQGGRNIQY | many | TRBV12-3/TRBV12-4 | 12 | TRBJ2-4
ASSQNPSAYEQY | . | TRBV4-1 | 12 | TRBJ2-7
ASSVGGFGTEAF | many | TRBV9 | 12 | TRBJ1-1
IPSTNTEAF | many | TRBV20-1 | 9 | TRBJ1-1
ASSRDLETQY | . | TRBV6-2/TRBV6-3 | 10 | TRBJ2-5
SATPGDSNQPQH | many | TRBV20-1 | 12 | TRBJ1-5
ASSHNVGGRGDTEAF | many | TRBV4-1 | 15 | TRBJ1-1
ASSQARQGANYGYT | many | TRBV14 | 14 | TRBJ1-2
ASSQVPSDRPQRAQH | many | TRBV4-1 | 15 | TRBJ1-5
SARVPAKNIQY | many | TRBV20-1 | 11 | TRBJ2-4